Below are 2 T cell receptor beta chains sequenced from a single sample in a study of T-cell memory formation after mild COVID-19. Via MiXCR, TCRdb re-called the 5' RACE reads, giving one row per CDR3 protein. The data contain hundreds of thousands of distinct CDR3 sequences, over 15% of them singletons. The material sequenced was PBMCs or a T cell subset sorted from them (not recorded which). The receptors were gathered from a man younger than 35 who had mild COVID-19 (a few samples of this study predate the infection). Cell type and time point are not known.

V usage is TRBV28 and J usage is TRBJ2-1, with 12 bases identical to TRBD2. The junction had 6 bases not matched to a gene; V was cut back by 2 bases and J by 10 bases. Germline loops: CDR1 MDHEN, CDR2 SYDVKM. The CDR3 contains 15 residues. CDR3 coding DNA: TGTGCCAGCAGTTTAATGACTAGCGGGGGCTTGGAGCAGTTCTTC. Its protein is CASSLMTSGGLEQFF.

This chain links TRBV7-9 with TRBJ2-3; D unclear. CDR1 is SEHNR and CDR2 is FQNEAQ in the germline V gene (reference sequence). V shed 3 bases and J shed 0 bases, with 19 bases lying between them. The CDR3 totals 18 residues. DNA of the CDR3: TGTGCCAGCAGCTTGAGCCTTATGGCAGGCCGAAGCACAGATACGCAGTATTTT. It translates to CASSLSLMAGRSTDTQYF.